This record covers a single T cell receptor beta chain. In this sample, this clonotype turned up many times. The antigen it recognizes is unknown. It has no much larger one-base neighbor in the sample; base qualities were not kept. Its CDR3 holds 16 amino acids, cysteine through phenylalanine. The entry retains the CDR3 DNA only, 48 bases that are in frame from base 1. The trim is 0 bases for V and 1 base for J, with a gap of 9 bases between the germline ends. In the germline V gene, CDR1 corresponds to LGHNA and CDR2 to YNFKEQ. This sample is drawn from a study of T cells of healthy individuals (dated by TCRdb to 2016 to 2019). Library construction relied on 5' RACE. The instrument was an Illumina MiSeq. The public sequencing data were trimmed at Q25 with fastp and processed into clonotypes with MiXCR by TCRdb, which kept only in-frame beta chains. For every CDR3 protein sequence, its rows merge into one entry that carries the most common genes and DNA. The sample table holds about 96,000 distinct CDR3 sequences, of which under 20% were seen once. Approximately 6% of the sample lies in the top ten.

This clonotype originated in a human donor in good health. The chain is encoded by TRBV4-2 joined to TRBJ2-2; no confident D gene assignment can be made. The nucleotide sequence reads TGTGCCAGCAGCCAAGATTCTCGCCAGAACACCGGGGAGCTGTTTTTT. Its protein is CASSQDSRQNTGELFF.